This T cell receptor (beta chain) was sequenced in a study of PD-1 blockade in classical Hodgkin lymphoma (dated by TCRdb to between 2020 and 2021). Looking at the study overall: Nivolumab dosing was 3 mg/kg intravenously every 2 weeks, continuing until either disease progression or unacceptable toxicity. A peripheral blood immune signature of response to PD-1 blockade in classical Hodgkin lymphoma was defined using TCR beta sequencing and CyTOF.

Genomic DNA was isolated using the Qiagen DNeasy kit from unsorted PBMCs as well as from negatively selected CD4+ and CD8+ fractions. TCR beta CDR3 regions were amplified by immunoSEQ multiplex PCR using primers annealing to V and J segments. Amplification bias was minimized using a synthetic immune receptor repertoire, and residual bias was removed computationally after sequencing. The paper's processing steps were these. Custom Python scripts were used to quantify repertoire diversity as the Shannon entropy index. The unsorted, CD4+ and CD8+ repertoires were each analyzed separately, with the exception of combined analyses, where CD4+ and CD8+ sequences were merged in silico. Clonal expansion was defined as a frequency increase of at least 2-fold after treatment compared with C1D1, and clones undetected at baseline were assigned a pseudocount of 0.5. Clones with 0 or 1 copy at C1D1 were classified as singleton clones, and clones with 2 or more copies were classified as non-singleton clones. Clones expanded in unsorted samples were annotated as CD4+, CD8+ or unknown by matching protein sequences in sorted samples from the same patient. Wilcoxon tests on paired samples were used to test diversity changes from C1D1 to C4D1. TCRdb provides this immuneACCESS table in a form limited to in-frame rearrangements. Some clones are lacking; in checked studies, under half of them reflect an unresolved V gene, and why the rest are absent is not known. That table gives V, J and clone size, and the DNA gave D and trimming. The sample records about 44,000 clones, 66% of which are singletons. The ten largest account for about 3.4% of the sample.

What the authors observed across the whole study: Lower diversity was observed in patients in whom nivolumab was started less than 1 year after ASCT, and these patients were excluded from later analyses so that confounding by immune reconstitution would be avoided. CD4+ but not CD8+ TCR diversity rose significantly by C4D1 (p=0.0027 vs p=0.16), most apparent in complete responders (p=0.02). Trial patients achieving complete response had baseline diversity similar to newly diagnosed patients, whereas partial responders and progressors had significantly lower diversity. The study was restricted to a single clinical trial cohort, and the causes of repertoire differences, possibly disease activity or prior therapy, were left undefined. Baseline TCR diversity was reported to be lower in newly diagnosed patients than in healthy donors, and even lower in relapsed/refractory patients.

The label giving this sample's time point can be read as: cycle 4 day 1 (C4D1), after 6 weeks of nivolumab. Every trial patient had relapsed after autologous stem cell transplantation, and cohorts A, B and C differed in prior brentuximab vedotin exposure. The trial cohort comprised 60 or so patients with relapsed/refractory classical Hodgkin lymphoma whose best overall responses were complete response, partial response or progressive disease. Trial patients were treated with single-agent nivolumab in the multi-cohort phase II CheckMate 205 trial. An independent review committee assessed best overall response by applying the 2007 International Working Group response criteria. Trial PBMCs were collected just before the start of nivolumab (C1D1) and during therapy at cycle 2 day 1 and cycle 4 day 1. After peripheral blood was drawn into 8 mL Vacutainer Cell Preparation Tubes, PBMCs were isolated by centrifugation and then cryopreserved.

Reading from cysteine to phenylalanine, the CDR3 counts 15 amino acids. The sequence is cut down to CDR3 DNA, 45 bases in frame from base 1. CDR1 MDHEN and CDR2 SYDVKM were looked up in the germline V gene. The V end loses 6 bases and the J end loses 3 bases, and a stretch of 17 bases separates them. About this clone itself: What antigen it recognizes has not been identified. No per-base quality is available; no much larger clone lies one base away.

The chain is assembled from TRBV28 and TRBJ1-2; the D gene lacks a confident call. This TCR was recovered from a human donor with classical Hodgkin lymphoma. Sample: peripheral blood mononuclear cells (PBMCs), taken before the fourth cycle of nivolumab. The CDR3 reads CASRGRTGRDYGYTF. The nucleotides are TGTGCCAGCAGAGGGAGAACTGGGAGGGACTATGGCTACACCTTC.